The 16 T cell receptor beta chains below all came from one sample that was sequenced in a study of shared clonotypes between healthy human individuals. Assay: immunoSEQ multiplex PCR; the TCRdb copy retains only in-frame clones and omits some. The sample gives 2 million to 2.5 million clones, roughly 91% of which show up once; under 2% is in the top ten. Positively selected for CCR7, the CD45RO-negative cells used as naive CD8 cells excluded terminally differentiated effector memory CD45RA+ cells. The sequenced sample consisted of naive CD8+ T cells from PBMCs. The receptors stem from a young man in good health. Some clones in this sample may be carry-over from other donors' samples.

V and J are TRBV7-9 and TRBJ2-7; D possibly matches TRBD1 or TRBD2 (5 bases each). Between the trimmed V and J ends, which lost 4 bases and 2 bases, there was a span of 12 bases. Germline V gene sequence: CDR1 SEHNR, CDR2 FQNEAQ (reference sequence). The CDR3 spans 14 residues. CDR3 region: CASSSGTRAYEQYF. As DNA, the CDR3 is TGTGCCAGCAGCTCCGGGACGCGGGCCTACGAGCAGTACTTC.

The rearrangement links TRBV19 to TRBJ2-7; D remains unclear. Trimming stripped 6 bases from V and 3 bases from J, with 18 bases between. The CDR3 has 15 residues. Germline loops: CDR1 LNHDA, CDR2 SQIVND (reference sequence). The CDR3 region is CASSATLGPLYEQYF. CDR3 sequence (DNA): TGTGCCAGTAGCGCGACATTGGGTCCCCTCTACGAGCAGTACTTC.

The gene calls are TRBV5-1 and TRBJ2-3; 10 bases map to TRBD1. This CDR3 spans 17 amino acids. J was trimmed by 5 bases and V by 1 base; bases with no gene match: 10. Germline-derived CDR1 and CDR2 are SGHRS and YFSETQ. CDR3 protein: CASSLYSGTGVRDTQYF. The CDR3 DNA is TGCGCCAGCAGCTTGTATTCCGGGACAGGGGTACGAGATACGCAGTATTTT.

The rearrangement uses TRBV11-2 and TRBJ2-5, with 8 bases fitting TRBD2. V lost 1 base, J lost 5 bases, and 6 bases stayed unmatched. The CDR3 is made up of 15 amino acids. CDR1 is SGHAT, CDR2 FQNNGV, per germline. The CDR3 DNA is TGTGCCAGCAGCTTAGCACGGGAGGGCCGGGAGACCCAGTACTTC. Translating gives CASSLAREGRETQYF.

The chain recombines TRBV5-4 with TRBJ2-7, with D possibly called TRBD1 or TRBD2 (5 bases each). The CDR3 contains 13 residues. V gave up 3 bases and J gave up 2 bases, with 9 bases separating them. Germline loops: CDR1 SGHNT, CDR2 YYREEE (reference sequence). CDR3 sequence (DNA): TGTGCCAGCAGCTGGGACCGGGCCTACGAGCAGTACTTC. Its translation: CASSWDRAYEQYF.

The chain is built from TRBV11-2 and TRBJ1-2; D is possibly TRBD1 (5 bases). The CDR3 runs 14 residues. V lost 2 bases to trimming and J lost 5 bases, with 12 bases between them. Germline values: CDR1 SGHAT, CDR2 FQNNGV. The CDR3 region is CASSLWPGWYGYTF. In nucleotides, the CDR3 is TGTGCCAGCAGCTTATGGCCAGGGTGGTATGGCTACACCTTC.

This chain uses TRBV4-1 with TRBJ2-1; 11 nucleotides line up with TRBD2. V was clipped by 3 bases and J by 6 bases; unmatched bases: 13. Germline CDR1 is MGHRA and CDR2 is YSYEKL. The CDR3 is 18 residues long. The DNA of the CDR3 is TGCGCCAGCAGCCAGGGCAGGGCTAGCGGGGGGAGGGGCAATGAGCAGTTCTTC. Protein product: CASSQGRASGGRGNEQFF.

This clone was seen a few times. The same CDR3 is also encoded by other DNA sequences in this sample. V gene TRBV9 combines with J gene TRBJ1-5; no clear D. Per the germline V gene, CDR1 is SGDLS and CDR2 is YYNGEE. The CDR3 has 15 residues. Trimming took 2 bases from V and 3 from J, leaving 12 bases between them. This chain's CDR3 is CASSVGGGNNQPQHF. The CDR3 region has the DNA TGTGCCAGCAGCGTGGGAGGCGGAAACAATCAGCCCCAGCATTTT. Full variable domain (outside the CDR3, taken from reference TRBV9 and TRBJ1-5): DSGVTQTPKHLITATGQRVTLRCSPRSGDLSVYWYQQSLDQGLQFLIQYYNGEERAKGNILERFSAQQFPDLHSELNLSSLELGDSALYFCASSVGGGNNQPQHFGDGTRLSIL.

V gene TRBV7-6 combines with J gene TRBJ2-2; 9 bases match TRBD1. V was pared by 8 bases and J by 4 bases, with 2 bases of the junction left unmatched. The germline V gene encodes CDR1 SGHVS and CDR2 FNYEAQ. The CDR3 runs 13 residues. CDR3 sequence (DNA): TGTGCCAGCCGGGACAGGGTCACCGGGGAGCTGTTTTTT. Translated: CASRDRVTGELFF.

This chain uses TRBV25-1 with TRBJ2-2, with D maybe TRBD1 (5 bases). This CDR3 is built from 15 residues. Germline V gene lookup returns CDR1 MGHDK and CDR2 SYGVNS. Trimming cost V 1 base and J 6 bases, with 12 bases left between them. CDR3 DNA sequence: TGTGCCAGCAGTGAATTTAGGGGTGATGCCGGGGAGCTGTTTTTT. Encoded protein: CASSEFRGDAGELFF.

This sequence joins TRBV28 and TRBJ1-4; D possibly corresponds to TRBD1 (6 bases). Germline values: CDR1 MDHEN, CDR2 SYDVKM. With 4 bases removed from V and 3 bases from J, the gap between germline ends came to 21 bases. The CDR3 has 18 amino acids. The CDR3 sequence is CASSYRTQWTASNEKLFF. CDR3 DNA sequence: TGTGCCAGCAGTTACAGAACCCAGTGGACAGCGTCTAATGAAAAACTGTTTTTT. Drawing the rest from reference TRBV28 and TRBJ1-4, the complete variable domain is DVKVTQSSRYLVKRTGEKVFLECVQDMDHENMFWYRQDPGLGLRLIYFSYDVKMKEKGDIPEGYSVSREKKERFSLILESASTNQTSMYLCASSYRTQWTASNEKLFFGSGTQLSVL.

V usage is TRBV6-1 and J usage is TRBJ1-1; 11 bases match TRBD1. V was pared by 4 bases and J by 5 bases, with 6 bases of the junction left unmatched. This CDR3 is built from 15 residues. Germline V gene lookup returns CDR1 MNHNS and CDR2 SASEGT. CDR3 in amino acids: CASSVGQGARTEAFF. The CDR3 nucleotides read TGTGCCAGCAGTGTCGGACAGGGGGCTCGGACTGAAGCTTTCTTT.

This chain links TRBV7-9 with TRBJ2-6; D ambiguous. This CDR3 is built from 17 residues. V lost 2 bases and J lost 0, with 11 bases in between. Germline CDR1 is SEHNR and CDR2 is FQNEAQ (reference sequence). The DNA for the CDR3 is TGTGCCAGCAGCTTATTCGTAAAGGCCTCTGGGGCCAACGTCCTGACTTTC. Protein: CASSLFVKASGANVLTF.

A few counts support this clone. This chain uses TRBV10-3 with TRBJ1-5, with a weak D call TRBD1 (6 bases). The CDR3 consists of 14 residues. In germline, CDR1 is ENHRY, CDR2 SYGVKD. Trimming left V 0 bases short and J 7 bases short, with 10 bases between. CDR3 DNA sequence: TGTGCCATCAGTGAGTCTGCAGGGGCCCAGCCCCAGCATTTT. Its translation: CAISESAGAQPQHF.

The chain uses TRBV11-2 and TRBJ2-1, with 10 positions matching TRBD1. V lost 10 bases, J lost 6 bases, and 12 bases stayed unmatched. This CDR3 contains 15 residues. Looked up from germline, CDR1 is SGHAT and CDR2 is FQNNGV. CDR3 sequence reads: CATLRWGTGANEQFF. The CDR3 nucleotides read TGTGCCACCCTGAGGTGGGGGACAGGGGCCAATGAGCAGTTCTTC. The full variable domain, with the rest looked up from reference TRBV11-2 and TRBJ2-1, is EAGVAQSPRYKIIEKRQSVAFWCNPISGHATLYWYQQILGQGPKLLIQFQNNGVVDDSQLPKDRFSAERLKGVDSTLKIQPAKLEDSAVYLCATLRWGTGANEQFFGPGTRLTVL.

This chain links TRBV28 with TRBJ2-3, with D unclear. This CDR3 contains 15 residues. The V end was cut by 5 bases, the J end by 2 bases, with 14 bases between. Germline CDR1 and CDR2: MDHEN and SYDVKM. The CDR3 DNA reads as TGTGCCAGCAGTCCGTCGACTGGATTCACAGATACGCAGTATTTT. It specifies CASSPSTGFTDTQYF.